This section outlines one T cell receptor beta chain sequence together with its context. The antigen is unknown. This sample is part of a study of high-grade serous ovarian cancer treatment subgroups. Study overall: Samples averaged about 15,000 reads and around 7,000 unique TCR beta rearrangements.

V lost 3 bases, J lost 7 bases, and 16 bases lay in between. The germline gives CDR1 LNHDA, CDR2 SQIVND (reference sequence). The length of the CDR3 is 15 residues. The tumor samples were collected prior to definitive surgery or chemotherapy. Broader study findings: Repertoire similarity ranged about 0.11 to 0.79 between tumors of one patient. Repertoire analysis covered CDR3 alone, not CDR1 or CDR2. Without spatial data, bulk sequencing limits insight into HGSC tumor diversity.

The table came from immunoSEQ multiplex PCR; TCRdb's copy has only in-frame clones and leaves some out. The repertoire has about 5,000 clones, around two thirds of them found once; the top ten carry approximately 16%. The sequence came from a human donor with high-grade serous ovarian cancer. The V and J genes are TRBV19 and TRBJ1-5; D gene uncertain. Sequencing input: tumor tissue. This chain's CDR3 is CASSMTGGFSQPQHF. CDR3 nucleotides: TGTGCCAGTAGTATGACCGGTGGGTTCAGCCAGCCCCAGCATTTT. Filled out from reference TRBV19 and TRBJ1-5, the complete variable domain reads DGGITQSPKYLFRKEGQNVTLSCEQNLNHDAMYWYRQDPGQGLRLIYYSQIVNDFQKGDIAEGYSVSREKKESFPLTVTSAQKNPTAFYLCASSMTGGFSQPQHFGDGTRLSIL.